This record covers a single T cell receptor (beta chain). The antigen remains undetermined. The data originate from a study of cytotoxic CD8 clonotypes in ibrutinib-treated CLL. The CDR3 has 13 residues. The V end lost 2 bases, the J end lost 5 bases, and 9 bases lay between the germline ends. The germline CDR1 and CDR2 sequences are LGHNA and YNFKEQ. The method was immunoSEQ multiplex PCR; TCRdb's version includes in-frame clones alone and lacks a portion of them. The repertoire consists of approximately 210,000 clones, with about two thirds occurring once and the leading ten covering roughly 12%. Regarding the study as a whole: At baseline, clonality was higher than in age-matched healthy donors and correlated with CD8+ counts.

The rearrangement uses TRBV4-2 and TRBJ2-5; D unclear. The TCR was taken from a human donor with chronic lymphocytic leukemia. Sequencing was performed on PBMCs, taken after 24 months of ibrutinib treatment. This CDR3 reads CASSQRVLETQYF. The DNA of the CDR3 is TGTGCCAGCAGCCAACGGGTTCTCGAGACCCAGTACTTC.